This T cell receptor beta chain was retrieved from a study of CD8 T cells in Susac syndrome. This CDR3 is built from 15 residues. Germline V gives CDR1 LGHDT, CDR2 YNNKEL (reference sequence). J gave up 7 bases and V 6 bases, and 12 bases lay outside the gene matches. When the RNA was reverse transcribed, random hexamers were used with an input of about 0.5 to 1 ug. TCRdb re-called the immunoSEQ multiplex PCR reads through MiXCR, storing one row per CDR3 protein. This table holds 150,000 to 200,000 distinct CDR3 sequences, approximately 93% found once. The receptor was isolated from a human donor with multiple sclerosis. The chain employs TRBV3-1 and TRBJ2-7; 10 bases are shared with TRBD2. Sequencing used CD4+ T cells from PBMCs. CDR3 residues: CASSGGLAFGMEQYF. As DNA, the CDR3 is TGTGCCAGCAGTGGGGGACTAGCGTTTGGGATGGAGCAGTACTTC.